One and the same sample provided the 6 T cell receptor beta chains below, sequenced in a study of response to subunit inactivated influenza vaccine. TCRdb itself ran the RT-PCR reads through MiXCR, one entry per CDR3 protein. The sample lists around 710,000 distinct CDR3 sequences; roughly 14% were seen once. This sample comprised PBMCs from blood, obtained around 15 days before vaccination. The receptors originated from a man aged 50-59 years who received an inactivated influenza vaccine.

The V and J genes are TRBV7-9 and TRBJ2-1, with TRBD1 matching over 9 bases. V was pared by 1 base and J by 8 bases, with 9 bases of the junction left unmatched. This CDR3 has 16 amino acids. Germline CDR1 SEHNR, CDR2 FQNEAQ (reference sequence). CDR3 protein: CASSLGAGTGRHEQFF. DNA for the CDR3: TGTGCCAGCAGCTTAGGAGCCGGGACAGGGAGGCATGAGCAGTTCTTC.

This clonotype has only a few counts. V usage is TRBV6-2 or TRBV6-3 and J usage is TRBJ1-1, with 7 bases aligning to TRBD1. CDR1 is MNHEY and CDR2 is SVGEGT in the germline V gene. Trimming at V came to 5 bases and at J to 8 bases, leaving 11 bases not matched to a gene. The CDR3 spans 14 residues. In DNA, the CDR3 is TGTGCCAGCAGTCTAATACCTGGACAGGTAGAAGCTTTCTTT. Translated: CASSLIPGQVEAFF.

This rearrangement joins TRBV20-1 to TRBJ2-1; TRBD2 agrees at 12 bases. Losses at the gene ends were 6 bases for V and 7 bases for J; bases not matched to a gene: 7. The CDR3 is 14 residues long. Germline CDR1 DFQATT, CDR2 SNEGSKA (reference sequence). In nucleotides, the CDR3 is TGCAGTGCCGCAACTAGCGGGAGGATGAATGAGCAGTTCTTC. It encodes CSAATSGRMNEQFF.

This clonotype was seen a handful of times. V and J are TRBV6-5 and TRBJ2-7; D remains ambiguous. V lost 0 bases and J 3 bases, leaving 9 bases between the germline ends. CDR3 size: 14 residues. Germline values: CDR1 MNHEY, CDR2 SVGAGI. The CDR3 nucleotides are TGTGCCAGCAGTTACTCGATCGCGGTCTACGAGCAGTACTTC. Translated, it gives CASSYSIAVYEQYF.

The chain employs TRBV5-1 and TRBJ1-1; D is perhaps TRBD1 (5 bases). V was pared by 0 bases and J by 7 bases, with 13 bases between. This CDR3 comprises 14 residues. Germline-derived CDR1 and CDR2 are SGHRS and YFSETQ. This CDR3 is CASSLGNSGSEAFF. DNA for the CDR3: TGCGCCAGCAGCTTGGGGAACTCAGGGAGTGAAGCTTTCTTT.

In regard to this clonotype: It is likely a read error, because the conserved phenylalanine at the end of the CDR3 is missing. No DNA is shown, since the ends of the CDR3 on it are uncertain; the CDR3 is the one TCRdb lists. The J gene is TRBJ1-1, the V gene TRBV28; the listed D gene, TRBD1, was not tested against the DNA. Germline CDR1 MDHEN, CDR2 SYDVKM. Inclusive of both ends, the CDR3 amounts to 11 amino acids. The CDR3 protein is CASSDYLPDRK.